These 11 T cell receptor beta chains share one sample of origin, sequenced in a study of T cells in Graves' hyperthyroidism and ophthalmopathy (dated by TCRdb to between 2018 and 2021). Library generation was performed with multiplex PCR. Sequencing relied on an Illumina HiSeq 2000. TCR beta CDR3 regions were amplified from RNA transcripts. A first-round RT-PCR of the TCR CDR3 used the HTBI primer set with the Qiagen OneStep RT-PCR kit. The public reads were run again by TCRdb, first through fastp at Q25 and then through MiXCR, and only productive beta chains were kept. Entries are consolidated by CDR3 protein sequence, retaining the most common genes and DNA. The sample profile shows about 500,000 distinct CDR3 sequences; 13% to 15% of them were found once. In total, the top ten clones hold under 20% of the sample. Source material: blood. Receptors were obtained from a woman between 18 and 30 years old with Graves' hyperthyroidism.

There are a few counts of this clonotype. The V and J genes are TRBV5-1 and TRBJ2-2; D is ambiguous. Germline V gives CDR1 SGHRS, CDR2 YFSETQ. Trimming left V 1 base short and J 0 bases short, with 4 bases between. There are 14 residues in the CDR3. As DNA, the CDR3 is TGCGCCAGCAGCTTGAGTTCGAACACCGGGGAGCTGTTTTTT. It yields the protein CASSLSSNTGELFF.

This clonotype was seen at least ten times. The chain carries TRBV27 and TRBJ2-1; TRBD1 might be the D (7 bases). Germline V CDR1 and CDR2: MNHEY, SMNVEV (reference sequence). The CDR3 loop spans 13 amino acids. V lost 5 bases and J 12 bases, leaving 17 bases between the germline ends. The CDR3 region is CASSVRRQGLQFF. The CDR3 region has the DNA TGTGCCAGCAGTGTTCGGAGACAGGGACTGCAGTTCTTC.

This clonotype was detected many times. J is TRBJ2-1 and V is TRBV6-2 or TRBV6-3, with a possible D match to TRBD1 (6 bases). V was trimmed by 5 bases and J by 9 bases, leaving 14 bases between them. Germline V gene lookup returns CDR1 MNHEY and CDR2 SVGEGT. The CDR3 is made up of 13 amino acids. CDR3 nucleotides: TGTGCCAGCAGTGTCCCGCCACAGGGTGAGCAGTTCTTC. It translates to CASSVPPQGEQFF.

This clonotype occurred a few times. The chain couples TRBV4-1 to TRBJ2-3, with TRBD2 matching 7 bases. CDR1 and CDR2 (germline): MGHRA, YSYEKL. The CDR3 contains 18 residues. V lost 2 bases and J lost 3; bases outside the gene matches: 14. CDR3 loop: CASSQRGGSGGGTDTQYF. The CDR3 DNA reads TGCGCCAGCAGCCAAAGGGGCGGGAGTGGAGGAGGTACAGATACGCAGTATTTT.

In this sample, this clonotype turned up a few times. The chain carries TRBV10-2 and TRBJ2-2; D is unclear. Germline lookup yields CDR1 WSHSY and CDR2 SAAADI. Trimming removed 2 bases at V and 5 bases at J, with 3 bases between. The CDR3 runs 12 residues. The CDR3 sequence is CASSEETGELFF. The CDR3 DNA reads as TGCGCCAGCAGTGAGGAGACCGGGGAGCTGTTTTTT.

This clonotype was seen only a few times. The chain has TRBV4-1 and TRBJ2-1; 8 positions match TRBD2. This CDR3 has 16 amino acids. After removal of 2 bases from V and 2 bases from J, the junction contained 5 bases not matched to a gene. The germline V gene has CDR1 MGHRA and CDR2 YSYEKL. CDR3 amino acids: CASSQLSGEAYNEQFF. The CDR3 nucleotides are TGCGCCAGCAGCCAACTTAGCGGGGAGGCCTACAATGAGCAGTTCTTC.

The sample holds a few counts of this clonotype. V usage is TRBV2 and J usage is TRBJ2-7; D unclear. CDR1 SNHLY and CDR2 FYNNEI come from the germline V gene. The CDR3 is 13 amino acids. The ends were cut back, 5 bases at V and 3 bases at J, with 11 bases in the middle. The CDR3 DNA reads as TGTGCCAGCAGTTACGGAGCCCGCTACGAGCAGTACGTC. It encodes CASSYGARYEQYV.

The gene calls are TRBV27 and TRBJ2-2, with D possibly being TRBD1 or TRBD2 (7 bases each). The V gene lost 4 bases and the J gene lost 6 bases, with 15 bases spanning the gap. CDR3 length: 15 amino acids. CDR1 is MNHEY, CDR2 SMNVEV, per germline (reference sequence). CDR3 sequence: CASSSSGGAAGELFF. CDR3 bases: TGTGCCAGCAGTTCCTCAGGGGGGGCGGCCGGGGAGCTGTTTTTT.

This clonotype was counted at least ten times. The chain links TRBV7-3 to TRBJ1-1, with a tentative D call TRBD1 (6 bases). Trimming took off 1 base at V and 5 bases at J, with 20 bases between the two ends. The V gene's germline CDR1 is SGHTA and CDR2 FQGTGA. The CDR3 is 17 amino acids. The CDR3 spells CASSLRDLTGGRTEAFF. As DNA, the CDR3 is TGTGCCAGCAGCTTAAGAGATTTGACAGGAGGGAGAACTGAAGCTTTCTTT.

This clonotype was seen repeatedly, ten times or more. As DNA, the CDR3 is TGTGCCAGCAGCTCAAGAGGGCTAGCGAAAAGCACAGATACGCAGTATTTT. This encodes CASSSRGLAKSTDTQYF. The genes are TRBV7-3 and TRBJ2-3, with D possibly matching TRBD2 (6 bases). The germline CDR1 and CDR2 sequences are SGHTA and FQGTGA. This CDR3 region has 17 residues. V lost 4 bases, J lost 0 bases, and 17 bases lay in between.

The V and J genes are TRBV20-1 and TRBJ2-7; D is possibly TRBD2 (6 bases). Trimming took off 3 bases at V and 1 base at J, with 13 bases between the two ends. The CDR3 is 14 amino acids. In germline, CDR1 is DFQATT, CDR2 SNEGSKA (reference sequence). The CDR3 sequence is CSASSSGQSYEQYV. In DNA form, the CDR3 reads TGCAGTGCTAGTTCCAGCGGGCAATCCTACGAGCAGTACGTC.